This T cell receptor (beta chain) came from a study of cytomegalovirus exposure and HLA in healthy donors. Study-wide points: In an earlier analysis, in some 500 donors, most V segments appeared productive either ~87% or ~30% of the time. Later on, analysis showed that most CMV-associated TCR beta chains appeared to be HLA-restricted. A list of roughly 180 TCR beta chains associated with cytomegalovirus was given.

This CDR3 is 13 amino acids long. Per germline, CDR1 SGHTA and CDR2 FQGNSA. Trimming removed 5 bases at V and 1 base at J, with 8 bases between. In regard to this clone: Its antigen is not known.

The PCR was carried out with 60 Vbeta primers and 13 Jbeta primers. Profiling relied on immunoSEQ multiplex PCR, and the TCRdb table lists in-frame clones only, not all of them. This sample's table reports about 140,000 clones. V and J are TRBV7-2 and TRBJ1-1, with unresolved D. The sample consisted of PBMCs. The receptor was isolated from a man between 35 and 55 years old in good health and CMV-seronegative. Written as DNA, the CDR3 is TGTGCCAGCAGCCTGCTCGGGAACACTGAAGCTTTCTTT. It codes for CASSLLGNTEAFF.